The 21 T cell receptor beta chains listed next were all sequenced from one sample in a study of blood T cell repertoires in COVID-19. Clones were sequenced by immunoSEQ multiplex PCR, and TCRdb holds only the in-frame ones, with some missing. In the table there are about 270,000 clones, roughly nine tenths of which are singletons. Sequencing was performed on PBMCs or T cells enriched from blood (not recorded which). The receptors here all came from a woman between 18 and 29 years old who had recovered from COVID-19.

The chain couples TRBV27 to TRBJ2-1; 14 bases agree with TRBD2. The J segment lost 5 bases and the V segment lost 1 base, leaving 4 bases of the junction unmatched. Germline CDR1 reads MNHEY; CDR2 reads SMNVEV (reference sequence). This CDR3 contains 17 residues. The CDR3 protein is CASSLLGTSGGNNEQFF. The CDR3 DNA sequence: TGTGCCAGCAGTTTATTGGGGACTAGCGGGGGAAACAATGAGCAGTTCTTC.

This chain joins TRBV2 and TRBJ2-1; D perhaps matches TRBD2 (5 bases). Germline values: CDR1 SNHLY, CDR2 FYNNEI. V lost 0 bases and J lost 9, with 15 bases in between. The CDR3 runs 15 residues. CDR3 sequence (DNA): TGTGCCAGCAGTGAAGCGCGATCGGGAAGGCCTGAGCAGTTCTTC. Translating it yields CASSEARSGRPEQFF.

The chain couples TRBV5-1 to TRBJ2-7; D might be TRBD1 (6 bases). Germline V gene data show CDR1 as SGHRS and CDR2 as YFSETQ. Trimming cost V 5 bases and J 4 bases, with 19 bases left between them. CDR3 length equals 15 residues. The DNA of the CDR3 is TGCGCCAGCAGTACCCCCCGGGACACCATTTACGAGCAGTACTTC. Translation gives CASSTPRDTIYEQYF.

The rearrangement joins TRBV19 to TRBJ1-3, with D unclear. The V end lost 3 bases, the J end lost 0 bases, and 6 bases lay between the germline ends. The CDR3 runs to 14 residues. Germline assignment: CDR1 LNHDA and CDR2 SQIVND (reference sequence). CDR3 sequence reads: CASSISSSGNTIYF. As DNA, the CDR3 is TGTGCCAGTAGTATCAGTTCCTCTGGAAACACCATATATTTT.

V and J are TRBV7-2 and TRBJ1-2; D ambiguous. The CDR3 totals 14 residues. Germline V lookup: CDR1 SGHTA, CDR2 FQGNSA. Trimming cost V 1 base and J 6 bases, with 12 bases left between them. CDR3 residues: CASSLGSPPDGYTF. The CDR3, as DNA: TGTGCCAGCAGCTTAGGGTCCCCCCCGGATGGCTACACCTTC.

CDR3 in DNA: TGCGCCAGCAGCCTGGGCCTAGCGGTCATCCAAGAGACCCAGTACTTC. This translates into CASSLGLAVIQETQYF. This rearrangement joins TRBV5-1 to TRBJ2-5; 7 bases align to TRBD2. V lost 4 bases, J lost 1 base, and 10 bases stayed unmatched. From germline, CDR1 is SGHRS and CDR2 YFSETQ. CDR3 size: 16 residues.

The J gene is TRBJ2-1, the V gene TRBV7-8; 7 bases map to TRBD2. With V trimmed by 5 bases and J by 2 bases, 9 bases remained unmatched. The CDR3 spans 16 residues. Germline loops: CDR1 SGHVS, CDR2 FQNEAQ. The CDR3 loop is CASSGGDGVTYNEQFF. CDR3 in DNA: TGTGCCAGCAGCGGGGGGGACGGGGTTACCTACAATGAGCAGTTCTTC.

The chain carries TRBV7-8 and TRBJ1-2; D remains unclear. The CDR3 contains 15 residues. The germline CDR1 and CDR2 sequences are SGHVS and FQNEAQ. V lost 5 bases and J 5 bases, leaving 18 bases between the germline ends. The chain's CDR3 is CASSPTVGRGYGYTF. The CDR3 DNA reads TGTGCCAGCAGCCCCACTGTTGGGCGGGGATATGGCTACACCTTC.

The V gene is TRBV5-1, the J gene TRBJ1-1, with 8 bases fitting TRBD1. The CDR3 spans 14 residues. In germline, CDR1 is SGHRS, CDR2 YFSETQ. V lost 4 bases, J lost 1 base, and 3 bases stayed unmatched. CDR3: CASSRGQANTEAFF. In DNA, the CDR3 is TGCGCCAGCAGCCGGGGACAGGCGAACACTGAAGCTTTCTTT.

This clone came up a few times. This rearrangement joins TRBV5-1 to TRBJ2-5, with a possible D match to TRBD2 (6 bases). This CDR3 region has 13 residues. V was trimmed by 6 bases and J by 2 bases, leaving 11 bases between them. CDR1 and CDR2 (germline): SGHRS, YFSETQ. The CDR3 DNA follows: TGCGCCAGCAACCGGGACTTACAAGAGACCCAGTACTTC. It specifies CASNRDLQETQYF.

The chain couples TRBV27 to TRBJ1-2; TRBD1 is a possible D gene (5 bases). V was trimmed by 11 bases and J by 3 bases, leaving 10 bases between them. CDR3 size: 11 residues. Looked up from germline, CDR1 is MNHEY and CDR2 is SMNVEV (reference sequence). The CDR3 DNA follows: TGTGCCGGTTTCAGGGACTATGGCTACACCTTC. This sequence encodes CAGFRDYGYTF.

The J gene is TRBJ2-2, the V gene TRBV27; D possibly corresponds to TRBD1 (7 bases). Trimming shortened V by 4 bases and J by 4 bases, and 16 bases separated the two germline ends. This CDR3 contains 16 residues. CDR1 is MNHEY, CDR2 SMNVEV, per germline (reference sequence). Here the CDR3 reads CASSYGIQGGTGELFF. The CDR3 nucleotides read TGTGCCAGCAGTTACGGTATTCAGGGGGGCACCGGGGAGCTGTTTTTT.

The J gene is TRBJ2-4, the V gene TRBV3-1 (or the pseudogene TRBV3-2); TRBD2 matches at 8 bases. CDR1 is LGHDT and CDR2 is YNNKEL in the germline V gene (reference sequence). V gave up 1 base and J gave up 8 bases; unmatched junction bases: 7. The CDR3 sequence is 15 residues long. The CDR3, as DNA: TGTGCCAGCAGCCAAGCGGGCTCCGGGGGGGACATTCAGTACTTC. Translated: CASSQAGSGGDIQYF.

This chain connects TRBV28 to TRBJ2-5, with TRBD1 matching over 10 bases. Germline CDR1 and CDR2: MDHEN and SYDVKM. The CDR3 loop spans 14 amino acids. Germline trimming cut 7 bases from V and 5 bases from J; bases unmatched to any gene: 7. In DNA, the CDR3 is TGTGCCAGCAACTATGACAGGGGGCGGGAGACCCAGTACTTC. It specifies CASNYDRGRETQYF.

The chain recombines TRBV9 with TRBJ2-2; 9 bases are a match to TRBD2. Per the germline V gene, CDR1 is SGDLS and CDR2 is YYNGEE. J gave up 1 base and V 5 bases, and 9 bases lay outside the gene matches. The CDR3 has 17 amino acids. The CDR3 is CASSELGLARNTGELFF. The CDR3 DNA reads TGTGCCAGCAGTGAACTAGGACTAGCGCGGAACACCGGGGAGCTGTTTTTT.

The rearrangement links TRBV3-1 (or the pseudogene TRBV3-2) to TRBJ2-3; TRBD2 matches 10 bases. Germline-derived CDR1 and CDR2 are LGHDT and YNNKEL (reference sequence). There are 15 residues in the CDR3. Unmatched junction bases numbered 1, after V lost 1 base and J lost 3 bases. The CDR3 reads CASSQGTSGTDTQYF. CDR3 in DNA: TGTGCCAGCAGCCAAGGGACTAGCGGAACAGATACGCAGTATTTT.

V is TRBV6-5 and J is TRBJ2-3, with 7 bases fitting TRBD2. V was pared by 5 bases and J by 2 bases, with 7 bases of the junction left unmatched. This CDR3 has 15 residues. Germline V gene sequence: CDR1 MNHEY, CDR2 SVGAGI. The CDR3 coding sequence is TGTGCCAGCAGTCGGAGCGGGGCCTACACAGATACGCAGTATTTT. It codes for CASSRSGAYTDTQYF.

CDR3 amino acids: CASSLEQNTGELFF. The CDR3 bases are TGTGCCAGCAGCTTGGAACAGAACACCGGGGAGCTGTTTTTT. This sequence joins TRBV5-8 and TRBJ2-2, with D unresolved. Germline V CDR1 and CDR2: SGHTS, YDEGEE. The CDR3 covers 14 residues. With 0 bases removed from V and 1 base from J, the gap between germline ends came to 4 bases. Complete variable domain (other parts from reference TRBV5-8 and TRBJ2-2): EAGVTQSPTHLIKTRGQQATLRCSPISGHTSVYWYQQALGLGLQFLLWYDEGEERNRGNFPPRFSGRQFPNYSSELNVNALELEDSALYLCASSLEQNTGELFFGEGSRLTVL.

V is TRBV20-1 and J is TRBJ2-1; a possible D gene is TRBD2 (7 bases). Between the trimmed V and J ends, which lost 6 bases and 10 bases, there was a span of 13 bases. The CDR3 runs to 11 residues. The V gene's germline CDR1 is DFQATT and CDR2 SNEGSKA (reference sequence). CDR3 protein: CSAKEGGEQFF. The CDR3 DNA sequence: TGCAGTGCGAAAGAGGGGGGGGAGCAGTTCTTC.

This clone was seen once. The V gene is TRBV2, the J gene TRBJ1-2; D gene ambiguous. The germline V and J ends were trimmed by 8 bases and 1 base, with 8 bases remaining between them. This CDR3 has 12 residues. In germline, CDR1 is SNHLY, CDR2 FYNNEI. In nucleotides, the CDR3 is TGTGCCAGCTGGGGAGTTAACTATGGCTACACCTTC. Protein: CASWGVNYGYTF. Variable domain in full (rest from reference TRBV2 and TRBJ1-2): EPEVTQTPSHQVTQMGQEVILRCVPISNHLYFYWYRQILGQKVEFLVSFYNNEISEKSEIFDDQFSVERPDGSNFTLKIRSTKLEDSAMYFCASWGVNYGYTFGSGTRLTVV.

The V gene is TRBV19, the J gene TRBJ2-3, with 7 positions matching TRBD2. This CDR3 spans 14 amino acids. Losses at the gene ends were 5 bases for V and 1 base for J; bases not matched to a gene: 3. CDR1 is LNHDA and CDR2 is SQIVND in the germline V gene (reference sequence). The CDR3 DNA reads TGTGCCAGTAGTGTGAGCGGGGGCACAGATACGCAGTATTTT. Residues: CASSVSGGTDTQYF.